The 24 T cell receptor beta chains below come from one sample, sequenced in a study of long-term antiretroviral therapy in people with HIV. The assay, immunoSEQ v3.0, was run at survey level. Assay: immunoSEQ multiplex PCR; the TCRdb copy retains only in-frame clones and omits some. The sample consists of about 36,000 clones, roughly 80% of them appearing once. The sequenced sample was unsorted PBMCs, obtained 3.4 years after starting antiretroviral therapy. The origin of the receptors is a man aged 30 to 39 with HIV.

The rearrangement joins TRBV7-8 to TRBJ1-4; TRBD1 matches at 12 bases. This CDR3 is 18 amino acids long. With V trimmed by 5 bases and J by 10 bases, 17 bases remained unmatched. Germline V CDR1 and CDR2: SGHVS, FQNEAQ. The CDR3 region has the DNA TGTGCCAGCAGCCCCCGGAATATAGGGACAGGGGGCTACGGAAAACTGTTTTTT. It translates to CASSPRNIGTGGYGKLFF.

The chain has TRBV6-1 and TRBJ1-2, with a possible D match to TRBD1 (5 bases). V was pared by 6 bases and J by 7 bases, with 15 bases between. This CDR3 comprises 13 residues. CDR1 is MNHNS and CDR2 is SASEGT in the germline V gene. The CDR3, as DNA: TGTGCCAGCAGCGGGGGTGGCGAATTTGGCTACACCTTC. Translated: CASSGGGEFGYTF.

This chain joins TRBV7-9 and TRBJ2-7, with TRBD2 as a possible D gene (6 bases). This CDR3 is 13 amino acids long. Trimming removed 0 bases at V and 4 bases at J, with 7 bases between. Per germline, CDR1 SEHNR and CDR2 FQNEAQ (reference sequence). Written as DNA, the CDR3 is TGTGCCAGCAGCTTAGCCGGGACTTACGAGCAGTACTTC. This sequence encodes CASSLAGTYEQYF. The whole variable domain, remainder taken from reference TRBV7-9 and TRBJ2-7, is DTGVSQNPRHKITKRGQNVTFRCDPISEHNRLYWYRQTLGQGPEFLTYFQNEAQLEKSRLLSDRFSAERPKGSFSTLEIQRTEQGDSAMYLCASSLAGTYEQYFGPGTRLTVT.

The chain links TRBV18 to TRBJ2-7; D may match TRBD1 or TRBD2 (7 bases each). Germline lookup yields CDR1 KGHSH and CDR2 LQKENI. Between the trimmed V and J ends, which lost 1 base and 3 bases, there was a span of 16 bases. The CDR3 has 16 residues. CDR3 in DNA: TGTGCCAGCTCACCACTCCCCCCCAGGGGGGGCTACGAGCAGTACTTC. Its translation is CASSPLPPRGGYEQYF.

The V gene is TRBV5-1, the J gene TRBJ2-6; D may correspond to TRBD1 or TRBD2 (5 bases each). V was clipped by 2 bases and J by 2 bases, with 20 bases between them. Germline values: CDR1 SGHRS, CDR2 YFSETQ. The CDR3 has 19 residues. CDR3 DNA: TGCGCCAGCAGCTTTTCAGGGACCATATTCAAAGCTGGGGCCAACGTCCTGACTTTC. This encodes CASSFSGTIFKAGANVLTF. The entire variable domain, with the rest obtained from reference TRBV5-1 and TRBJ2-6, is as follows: KAGVTQTPRYLIKTRGQQVTLSCSPISGHRSVSWYQQTPGQGLQFLFEYFSETQRNKGNFPGRFSGRQFSNSRSEMNVSTLELGDSALYLCASSFSGTIFKAGANVLTFGAGSRLTVL.

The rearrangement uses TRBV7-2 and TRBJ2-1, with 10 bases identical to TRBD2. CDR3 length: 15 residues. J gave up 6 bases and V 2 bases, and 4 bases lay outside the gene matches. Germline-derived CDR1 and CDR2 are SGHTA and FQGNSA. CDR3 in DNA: TGTGCCAGCAGCTTAAACAGCGGGAGGGCCAATGAGCAGTTCTTC. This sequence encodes CASSLNSGRANEQFF. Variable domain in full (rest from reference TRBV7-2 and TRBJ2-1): GAGVSQSPSNKVTEKGKDVELRCDPISGHTALYWYRQSLGQGLEFLIYFQGNSAPDKSGLPSDRFSAERTGGSVSTLTIQRTQQEDSAVYLCASSLNSGRANEQFFGPGTRLTVL.

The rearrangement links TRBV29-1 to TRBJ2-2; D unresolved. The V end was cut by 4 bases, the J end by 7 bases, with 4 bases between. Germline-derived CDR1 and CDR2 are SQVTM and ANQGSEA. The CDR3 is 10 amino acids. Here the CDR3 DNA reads TGCAGCGTTGCGGACGGGGAGCTGTTTTTT. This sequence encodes CSVADGELFF.

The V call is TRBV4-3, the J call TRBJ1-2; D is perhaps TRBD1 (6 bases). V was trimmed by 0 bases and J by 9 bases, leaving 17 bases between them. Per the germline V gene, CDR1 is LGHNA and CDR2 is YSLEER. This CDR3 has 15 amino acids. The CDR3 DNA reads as TGCGCCAGCAGCCAAGATTATTCGGCAGGGGATCGCTACACCTTC. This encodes CASSQDYSAGDRYTF.

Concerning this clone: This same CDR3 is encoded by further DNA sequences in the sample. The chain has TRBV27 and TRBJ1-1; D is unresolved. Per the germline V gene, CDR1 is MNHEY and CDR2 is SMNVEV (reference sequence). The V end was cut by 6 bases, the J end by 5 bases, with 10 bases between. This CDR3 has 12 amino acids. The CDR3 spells CASRTGLTEAFF. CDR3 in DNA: TGTGCCAGCAGGACGGGGTTGACTGAAGCTTTCTTT.

CDR3 protein: CASSPRDSYNEQFF. For the CDR3, the DNA is TGTGCCAGCAGCCCCCGGGACAGCTACAATGAGCAGTTCTTC. This chain uses TRBV7-9 with TRBJ2-1; TRBD1 matches 7 bases. Germline V gives CDR1 SEHNR, CDR2 FQNEAQ (reference sequence). This CDR3 has 14 residues. After removal of 5 bases from V and 3 bases from J, the junction contained 4 bases not matched to a gene. The variable domain in full, with the rest retrieved from reference TRBV7-9 and TRBJ2-1, is DTGVSQNPRHKITKRGQNVTFRCDPISEHNRLYWYRQTLGQGPEFLTYFQNEAQLEKSRLLSDRFSAERPKGSFSTLEIQRTEQGDSAMYLCASSPRDSYNEQFFGPGTRLTVL.

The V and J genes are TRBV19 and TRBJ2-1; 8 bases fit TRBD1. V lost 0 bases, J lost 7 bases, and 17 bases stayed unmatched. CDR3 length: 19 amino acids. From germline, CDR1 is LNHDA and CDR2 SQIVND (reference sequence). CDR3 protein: CASSIDRPPKTGDTNEQFF. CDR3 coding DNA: TGTGCCAGTAGTATAGACCGGCCCCCTAAGACAGGGGATACGAATGAGCAGTTCTTC.

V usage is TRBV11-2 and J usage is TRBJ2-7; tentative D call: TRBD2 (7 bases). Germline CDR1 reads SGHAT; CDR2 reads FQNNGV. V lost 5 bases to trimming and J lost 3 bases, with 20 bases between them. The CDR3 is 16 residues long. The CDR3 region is CASSPGGQEVFYEQYF. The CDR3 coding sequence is TGTGCCAGCAGCCCGGGGGGCCAGGAAGTCTTCTACGAGCAGTACTTC.

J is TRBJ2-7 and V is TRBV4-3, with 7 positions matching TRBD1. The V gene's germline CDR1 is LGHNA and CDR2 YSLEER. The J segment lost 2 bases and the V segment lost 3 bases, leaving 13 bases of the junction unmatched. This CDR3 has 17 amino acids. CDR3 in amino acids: CASSQLLRDRGTYEQYF. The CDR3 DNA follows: TGCGCCAGCAGCCAGTTACTCCGGGACAGAGGAACCTACGAGCAGTACTTC.

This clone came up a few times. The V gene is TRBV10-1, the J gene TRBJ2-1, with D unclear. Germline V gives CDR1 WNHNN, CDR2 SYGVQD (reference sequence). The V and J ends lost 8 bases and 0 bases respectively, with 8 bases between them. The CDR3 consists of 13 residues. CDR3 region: CASSRSSYNEQFF. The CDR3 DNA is TGCGCCAGCTCGAGGAGCTCCTACAATGAGCAGTTCTTC.

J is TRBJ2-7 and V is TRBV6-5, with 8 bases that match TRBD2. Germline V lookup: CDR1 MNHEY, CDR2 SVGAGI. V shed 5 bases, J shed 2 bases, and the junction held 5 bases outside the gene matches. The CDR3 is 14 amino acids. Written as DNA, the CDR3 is TGTGCCAGCAGTATGACTAGCGTAGCCTACGAGCAGTACTTC. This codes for CASSMTSVAYEQYF.

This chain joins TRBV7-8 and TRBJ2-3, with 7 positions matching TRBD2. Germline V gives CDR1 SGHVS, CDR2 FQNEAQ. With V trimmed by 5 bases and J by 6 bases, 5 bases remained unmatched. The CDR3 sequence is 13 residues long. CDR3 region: CASSPGTTDTQYF. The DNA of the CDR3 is TGTGCCAGCAGCCCAGGGACTACCGATACGCAGTATTTT.

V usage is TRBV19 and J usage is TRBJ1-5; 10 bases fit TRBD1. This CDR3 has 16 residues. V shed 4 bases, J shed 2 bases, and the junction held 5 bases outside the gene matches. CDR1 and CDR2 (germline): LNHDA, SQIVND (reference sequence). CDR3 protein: CASSTWTGGGNQPQHF. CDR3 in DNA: TGTGCCAGTAGTACCTGGACAGGGGGGGGCAATCAGCCCCAGCATTTT.

DNA of the CDR3: TGTGCCAGCAGCTTGGATGGAGGGCGACCTAACTATGGCTACACCTTC. Amino acids: CASSLDGGRPNYGYTF. The chain couples TRBV5-6 to TRBJ1-2; D gene unclear. The V gene lost 0 bases and the J gene lost 0 bases, with 12 bases spanning the gap. Per germline, CDR1 SGHDT and CDR2 YYEEEE. The length of the CDR3 is 16 residues.

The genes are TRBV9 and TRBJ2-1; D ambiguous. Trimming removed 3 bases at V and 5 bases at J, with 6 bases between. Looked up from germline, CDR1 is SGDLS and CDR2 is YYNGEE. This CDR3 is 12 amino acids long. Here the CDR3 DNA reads TGTGCCAGCAGCGCAGCTAACAATGAGCAGTTCTTC. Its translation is CASSAANNEQFF.

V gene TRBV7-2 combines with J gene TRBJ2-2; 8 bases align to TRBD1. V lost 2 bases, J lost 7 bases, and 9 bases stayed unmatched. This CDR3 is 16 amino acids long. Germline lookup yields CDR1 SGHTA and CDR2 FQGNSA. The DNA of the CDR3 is TGTGCCAGCAGCTTACTGGCAGGGGGCAAAAACGGGGAGCTGTTTTTT. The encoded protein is CASSLLAGGKNGELFF.

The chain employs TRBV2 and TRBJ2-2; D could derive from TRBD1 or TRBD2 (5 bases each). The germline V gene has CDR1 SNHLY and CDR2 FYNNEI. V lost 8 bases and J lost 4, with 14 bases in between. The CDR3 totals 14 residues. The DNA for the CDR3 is TGTGCCAGCCACCCCGGGACCGCCACCGGGGAGCTGTTTTTT. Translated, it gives CASHPGTATGELFF.

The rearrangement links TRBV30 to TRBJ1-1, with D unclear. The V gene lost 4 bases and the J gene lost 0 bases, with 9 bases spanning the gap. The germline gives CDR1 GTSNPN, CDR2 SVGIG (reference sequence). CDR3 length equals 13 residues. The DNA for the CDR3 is TGTGCCTGGAAGGAGTTTATGAACACTGAAGCTTTCTTT. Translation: CAWKEFMNTEAFF.

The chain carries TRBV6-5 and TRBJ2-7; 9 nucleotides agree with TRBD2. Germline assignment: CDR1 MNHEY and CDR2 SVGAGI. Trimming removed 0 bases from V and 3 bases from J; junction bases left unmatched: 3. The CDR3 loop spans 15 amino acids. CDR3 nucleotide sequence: TGTGCCAGCAGTTACTCGAGACTAGCGGACTACGAGCAGTACTTC. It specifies CASSYSRLADYEQYF.

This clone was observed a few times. CDR3 in amino acids: CASSSTQGDTQYF. The CDR3 bases are TGTGCCAGCAGCTCGACACAGGGGGATACGCAGTATTTT. The chain employs TRBV7-2 and TRBJ2-3; 7 positions match TRBD1. Germline V gene sequence: CDR1 SGHTA, CDR2 FQGNSA. V was pared by 4 bases and J by 6 bases, with 4 bases of the junction left unmatched. The CDR3 spans 13 residues.